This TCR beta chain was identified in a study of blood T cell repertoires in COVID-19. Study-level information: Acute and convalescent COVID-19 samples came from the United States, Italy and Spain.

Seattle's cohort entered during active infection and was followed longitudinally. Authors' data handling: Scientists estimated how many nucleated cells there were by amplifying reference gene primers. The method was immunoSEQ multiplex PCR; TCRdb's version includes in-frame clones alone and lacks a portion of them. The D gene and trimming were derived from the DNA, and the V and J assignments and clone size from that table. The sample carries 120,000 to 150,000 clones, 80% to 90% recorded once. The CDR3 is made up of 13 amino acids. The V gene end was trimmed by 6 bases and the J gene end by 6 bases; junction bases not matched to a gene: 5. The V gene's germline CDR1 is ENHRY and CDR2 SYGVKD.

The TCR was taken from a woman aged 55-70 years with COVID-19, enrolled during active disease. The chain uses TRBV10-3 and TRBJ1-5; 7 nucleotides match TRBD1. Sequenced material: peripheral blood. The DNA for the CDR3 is TGTGCCATCAGCCTACAGGGGAGTCAGCCCCAGCATTTT. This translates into CAISLQGSQPQHF.